This T cell receptor (beta chain) emerged from a study of blood T cell repertoires in COVID-19 (dated by TCRdb to 2020 to 2022). Study-level background: Samples from collaborators originated in the United States, Italy and Spain and spanned both the acute and convalescent phases of COVID-19. The prospective study material was composed of cDNA or gDNA derived from T cells, B-cell-depleted T cells, or PBMCs. Subjects who had been exposed to COVID-19, were actively infected with it, or had recovered from it provided the deeply sampled blood TCRbeta repertoires that made up the dataset. A freely available public database, intended as a resource for researchers studying the immune response to SARS-CoV-2, is where the repertoires were released. The samples were drawn from two sources: the first 160 participants of the ongoing ImmuneRACE study, and fewer than 1,500 subjects contributed by 6 global collaborators. Sample metadata almost always included a de-identified subject ID, COVID-19 status, age in years and sex. Where available, HLA class I and class II types were taken from metadata supplied by the sample provider and were not determined by assay-based typing. The investigation overall reported the following: How much clinical and demographic metadata was included differed by source and by participant, and the metadata was provided uncurated.

Collaborating institutions collected whole blood in K2EDTA tubes following their own protocols. For TCRbeta analysis, collaborators shipped samples as frozen whole blood, isolated PBMCs, or DNA extracted from either of those sample types. This clone was picked up one time. It has no known antigen specificity. No much larger clonotype is one base removed from it; base qualities were not supplied. TCRbeta CDR3 regions were amplified from genomic DNA using the immunoSEQ Assay, a bias-controlled multiplex PCR. In the paper's pipeline: The number of nucleated cells in each sample was estimated by amplification of reference gene primers within the assay. To quantify the absolute abundance of each unique TCRbeta CDR3 rearrangement, sequence reads were collapsed and filtered. For each sample, productive Simpson clonality was calculated as the square root of Simpson's diversity index across productive rearrangements. TCRdb mirrors the immuneACCESS table, restricted to in-frame sequences. Some clones are absent from its copies; in checked studies, under half trace to an unresolved V gene, and the reason for the others is unknown. The V and J calls and the clone size are those of that table, but D and trimming were determined from the DNA. This sample holds about 190,000 clones; 78% were observed only once. The ten biggest clones cover around 2.8% of the sample.

Trimming removed 9 bases from V and 4 bases from J, leaving 13 bases between the germline ends. CDR1 and CDR2 were assigned from the germline V gene (reference sequence) as LNHDA and SQIVND. From its cysteine to its phenylalanine, the CDR3 spans 13 amino acids. Only CDR3 DNA is held: 39 bases, read in frame from base 1. Input material: peripheral blood. This chain is built from TRBV19 and TRBJ2-1, with a tentative D gene TRBD1 over 6 matching bases. This clonotype originated in a woman aged 80 or over with active or convalescent COVID-19. The CDR3 loop reads CASRVRGYNEQFF. At the DNA level, the sequence is TGTGCCAGCCGGGTCAGGGGTTACAATGAGCAGTTCTTC.